Below, 18 T cell receptor beta chains from the same sample are listed, as sequenced in a study of shared clonotypes between healthy human individuals. The table came from immunoSEQ multiplex PCR; TCRdb's copy has only in-frame clones and leaves some out. The sample yields 1 million to 1.2 million clones, roughly 77% seen once. Sequenced sample: memory CD4+ T cells from PBMCs. This sample's subset: CD45RA-negative fraction. The receptors stem from a man between 18 and 29 years old in good health. Some clones in this sample may be carry-over from other donors' samples.

The chain carries TRBV5-1 and TRBJ2-7; no clear D gene. In germline, CDR1 is SGHRS, CDR2 YFSETQ. The CDR3 is made up of 14 amino acids. V gave up 7 bases and J gave up 1 base, with 15 bases separating them. The CDR3 nucleotides read TGCGCCAGCTCTAAAAGTCCCGGGTCCTACGAGCAGTACTTC. It specifies CASSKSPGSYEQYF. Based on the CDR3 plus reference TRBV5-1 and TRBJ2-7, the full variable domain is KAGVTQTPRYLIKTRGQQVTLSCSPISGHRSVSWYQQTPGQGLQFLFEYFSETQRNKGNFPGRFSGRQFSNSRSEMNVSTLELGDSALYLCASSKSPGSYEQYFGPGTRLTVT.

V usage is TRBV6-5 and J usage is TRBJ2-4; maybe TRBD1 (6 bases). This CDR3 spans 16 amino acids. Trimming pared 2 bases from V and 2 bases from J, leaving 13 bases between. Germline assignment: CDR1 MNHEY and CDR2 SVGAGI. The CDR3 nucleotides read TGTGCCAGCAGTTACACCTATACAGGGTCCAAAAACATTCAGTACTTC. Residues: CASSYTYTGSKNIQYF.

The gene calls are TRBV7-8 and TRBJ2-2, with unresolved D. Trimming stripped 8 bases from V and 3 bases from J, with 16 bases between. Germline CDR1 is SGHVS and CDR2 is FQNEAQ. CDR3 length equals 15 residues. The CDR3 nucleotides are TGTGCCAGCCTAAAAGGTCAGGAATACACCGGGGAGCTGTTTTTT. Translation: CASLKGQEYTGELFF. Together with reference TRBV7-8 and TRBJ2-2, the CDR3 gives the full variable domain: GAGVSQSPRYKVAKRGQDVALRCDPISGHVSLFWYQQALGQGPEFLTYFQNEAQLDKSGLPSDRFFAERPEGSVSTLKIQRTQQEDSAVYLCASLKGQEYTGELFFGEGSRLTVL.

This clone was seen just once. The chain carries TRBV19 and TRBJ1-5; 11 positions match TRBD1. CDR3 length equals 15 residues. In germline, CDR1 is LNHDA, CDR2 SQIVND (reference sequence). Germline trimming cut 6 bases from V and 7 bases from J; bases unmatched to any gene: 8. This CDR3 reads CASSRTGGGNQPQHF. The DNA for the CDR3 is TGTGCCAGTAGCCGGACAGGGGGCGGGAACCAGCCCCAGCATTTT.

This clone appeared once. This sequence joins TRBV9 and TRBJ2-7; possible D gene TRBD1, 6 bases. The V gene's germline CDR1 is SGDLS and CDR2 YYNGEE. The CDR3 covers 15 residues. Trimming pared 3 bases from V and 0 bases from J, leaving 13 bases between. CDR3 bases: TGTGCCAGCAGCGAGCGACAGGCGAGCTCCTACGAGCAGTACTTC. This codes for CASSERQASSYEQYF.

The chain links TRBV7-3 to TRBJ2-3; 8 positions agree with TRBD1. Germline assignment: CDR1 SGHTA and CDR2 FQGTGA. This CDR3 is 16 amino acids long. V trimming: 5 bases; J trimming: 4 bases; junction bases outside the gene matches: 11. The CDR3 is CASSLLGTGIADTQYF. The CDR3 DNA reads as TGTGCCAGCAGCCTACTCGGGACAGGAATTGCAGATACGCAGTATTTT.

V is TRBV6-1 and J is TRBJ1-1, with no clear D. The CDR3 is 13 residues long. V lost 7 bases and J 0 bases, leaving 9 bases between the germline ends. CDR1 and CDR2 (germline): MNHNS, SASEGT. In DNA form, the CDR3 reads TGTGCCAGCAAGCGTACAGTGAACACTGAAGCTTTCTTT. Amino acid sequence: CASKRTVNTEAFF.

The chain recombines TRBV6-5 with TRBJ2-5; TRBD1 might be the D (6 bases). The germline V gene encodes CDR1 MNHEY and CDR2 SVGAGI. The CDR3 is 12 amino acids. The germline V and J ends were trimmed by 5 bases and 4 bases, with 8 bases remaining between them. The CDR3 DNA reads TGTGCCAGCAGTCCAGGGGTAGAGACCCAGTACTTC. Encoded protein: CASSPGVETQYF.

This clone was counted many times. Within the sample, other DNA sequences also encode this same CDR3. This rearrangement joins TRBV28 to TRBJ2-7; 10 bases match TRBD2. Germline lookup yields CDR1 MDHEN and CDR2 SYDVKM. This CDR3 is built from 13 residues. The ends lost 4 bases at V and 4 bases at J; junction bases unmatched: 1. CDR3 residues: CASSSTSGYEQYF. CDR3 in DNA: TGTGCCAGCAGTTCGACTAGCGGGTACGAGCAGTACTTC.

The V and J genes are TRBV7-9 and TRBJ2-5; the D gene is possibly TRBD2 (5 bases). Trimming stripped 6 bases from V and 4 bases from J, with 12 bases between. The CDR3 is made up of 13 amino acids. Per germline, CDR1 SEHNR and CDR2 FQNEAQ (reference sequence). The chain's CDR3 is CASSFIALETQYF. In DNA form, the CDR3 reads TGTGCCAGCAGTTTCATAGCGTTAGAGACCCAGTACTTC.

This clone was seen a handful of times. Only one base separates this from a far larger clonotype, so it likely reflects a read error. The CDR3 carries no conserved terminal phenylalanine or tryptophan, so it likely arises from a read error. This chain links TRBV6-5 with TRBJ2-7; TRBD2 agrees at 9 bases. The CDR3 length is 15 residues. V gave up 7 bases and J gave up 4 bases; unmatched junction bases: 11. Per the germline V gene, CDR1 is MNHEY and CDR2 is SVGAGI. CDR3 region: CASNPAGGLTYEQYY. CDR3 DNA sequence: TGTGCCAGCAATCCAGCGGGAGGACTGACATACGAGCAGTACTAC.

This clone was detected only a few times. The chain recombines TRBV10-3 with TRBJ2-5, with TRBD2 matching 7 bases. The CDR3 totals 14 residues. Germline values: CDR1 ENHRY, CDR2 SYGVKD. With V trimmed by 4 bases and J by 5 bases, 7 bases remained unmatched. CDR3 sequence: CAISAGGDLETQYF. CDR3 DNA sequence: TGTGCCATCAGTGCGGGGGGAGATTTGGAGACCCAGTACTTC.

The chain links TRBV6-1 to TRBJ2-3; 7 bases fit TRBD2. CDR1 is MNHNS and CDR2 is SASEGT in the germline V gene. The CDR3 is 19 residues long. V lost 1 base and J lost 1; bases outside the gene matches: 14. The CDR3, as DNA: TGTGCCAGCAGTGAAGGTCACGGGGGAGGGTTGGTTGGCACAGATACGCAGTATTTT. Encoded protein: CASSEGHGGGLVGTDTQYF.

This clone was picked up one time. The J gene is TRBJ2-1, the V gene TRBV10-1; TRBD2 matches 8 bases. The CDR3 totals 16 residues. CDR1 WNHNN and CDR2 SYGVQD come from the germline V gene (reference sequence). V was pared by 3 bases and J by 8 bases, with 12 bases of the junction left unmatched. The CDR3: CASSDPGTRKGDEQFF. The DNA of the CDR3 is TGCGCCAGCAGTGACCCCGGGACTAGGAAAGGCGATGAGCAGTTCTTC.

The chain couples TRBV28 to TRBJ1-2, with D unclear. The CDR3 spans 15 residues. Trimming left V 8 bases short and J 0 bases short, with 16 bases between. Germline assignment: CDR1 MDHEN and CDR2 SYDVKM. This chain's CDR3 is CASQTPFQSNYGYTF. As DNA, the CDR3 is TGTGCCAGCCAGACGCCCTTTCAGTCTAACTATGGCTACACCTTC.

The genes are TRBV19 and TRBJ1-1; 9 positions match TRBD1. V dropped 5 bases and J dropped 0; count of bases not matched to a gene: 4. Germline CDR1 is LNHDA and CDR2 is SQIVND (reference sequence). The CDR3 runs 15 residues. CDR3 sequence reads: CASSGQGSMNTEAFF. The CDR3 DNA reads TGTGCCAGTAGTGGACAGGGGAGCATGAACACTGAAGCTTTCTTT.

The V and J genes are TRBV6-6 and TRBJ2-7; D might be TRBD1 (5 bases). The CDR3 covers 16 residues. The ends were cut back, 1 base at V and 3 bases at J, with 16 bases in the middle. Germline CDR1 and CDR2: MNHNY and SVGAGI (reference sequence). CDR3 amino acids: CASSYWQGGLDYEQYF. CDR3 DNA: TGTGCCAGCAGTTACTGGCAGGGCGGTTTAGACTACGAGCAGTACTTC.

The chain is built from TRBV5-4 and TRBJ1-2; 9 nucleotides match TRBD1. J was trimmed by 7 bases and V by 3 bases; bases with no gene match: 7. CDR3 length: 14 residues. Per the germline V gene, CDR1 is SGHNT and CDR2 is YYREEE (reference sequence). The CDR3 loop is CASSSMTGGGGYTF. In DNA, the CDR3 is TGTGCCAGCAGCTCCATGACAGGGGGGGGTGGCTACACCTTC.